Listed below are T cell receptor beta chains from one sample, sequenced in a study of blood T cells in healthy people across ages. A single record per CDR3 protein comes from TCRdb applying MiXCR to the 5' RACE reads. The sample consists of hundreds of thousands of distinct CDR3 sequences, approximately 21% of them appearing once. The sequenced sample consisted of blood. The source of these receptors is a man between 65 and 79 years old in good health. Both conserved end residues are part of each CDR3.

J gene,V gene,CDR3 length,CDR3 protein
TRBJ1-1,TRBV7-6,15,CASSRSRGHNTEAFF
TRBJ2-7,TRBV7-2,14,CASSPWDIIYEQYF
TRBJ1-2,TRBV29-1,11,CSVDARGGYTF
TRBJ2-4,TRBV7-2,15,CASSTDGLAKNIQYF
TRBJ1-2,TRBV5-1,17,CASSSTPFDYSGYGYTF
TRBJ1-1,TRBV20-1,13,CSAPQGAGTEAFF
TRBJ2-5,TRBV14,18,CASSRMTSGRGSQETQCF
TRBJ1-2,TRBV5-1,14,CASSDLTEYYGYTF
TRBJ1-4,TRBV5-1,15,CASSTTQGGNEKLFF
TRBJ1-2,TRBV12-3/TRBV12-4,13,CASTKTGSYGYTF
TRBJ2-1,TRBV5-1,15,CASSPRGGAVDEQFF
TRBJ1-3,TRBV12-3/TRBV12-4,13,CASSPDWRNTIYF
TRBJ1-4,TRBV5-1,14,CASSADLTHEKLFF
TRBJ1-5,TRBV12-3/TRBV12-4,13,CASSSPPDLPQHF
TRBJ2-7,TRBV9,13,CASSVGGSYEQYF
TRBJ1-3,TRBV19,15,CASTNGGGPGNTIYF
TRBJ2-1,TRBV7-6,14,CASSLSHSYNEQFF
TRBJ1-1,TRBV20-1,14,CSATIPDRNTEAFF
TRBJ2-3,TRBV5-4,14,CASSSTSNFDTQYF
TRBJ1-4,TRBV4-3,16,CASSQEGGFTNEKLFF
TRBJ2-3,TRBV12-3/TRBV12-4,15,CASIISGGGTDTQYF
TRBJ2-6,TRBV7-2,15,CASSSRASGANVLTF
TRBJ1-1,TRBV9,13,CASSVEGGPEAFF
TRBJ2-1,TRBV18,12,CASSPGGLEQFF
TRBJ2-3,TRBV7-2,16,CASSLPTSGRAAKQYF
TRBJ2-3,TRBV6-1,16,CASSELGGSPTDTQYF
TRBJ1-1,TRBV7-3,13,CASSSTAGAEAFF
TRBJ2-1,TRBV29-1,12,CSTTSGPNEQFF
TRBJ2-1,TRBV7-8,15,CASSSTGGIYNEQFF
TRBJ2-7,TRBV9,14,CASSVEVAGTEQYF
TRBJ1-2,TRBV30,12,CAWSRGGGGYTF
TRBJ1-2,TRBV20-1,12,CSASGTGSGYTF
TRBJ2-2,TRBV12-3/TRBV12-4,12,CASTWGGGELFF
TRBJ2-1,TRBV20-1,14,CSAKLAGYQETRYF
NA,TRBV4-2,16,CASSQGVRTSAYEQYF
TRBJ2-3,TRBV12-3/TRBV12-4,13,CASSSFSTDTQYF
TRBJ1-2,TRBV12-3/TRBV12-4,14,CASSLLSRADGYTF
NA,TRBV12-3/TRBV12-4,13,CASSPLLYNGQFF
TRBJ2-4,TRBV5-1,15,CASSWGSNSKNIQYF
NA,TRBV7-3,13,CASSRQGMAEQFF
TRBJ1-1,TRBV5-1,16,CASSLERGQMNTEAFF
TRBJ2-1,TRBV5-1,13,CASTQASLGEQFF
TRBJ1-2,TRBV20-1,13,CSARDEGRKGYTF
TRBJ1-4,TRBV5-1,18,CASSFGSGSSPASEKLFF
TRBJ2-3,TRBV5-6,16,CASSPPAGGFSDTQYF
TRBJ2-7,TRBV7-2,14,CASSPRDKRLEQYF
NA,TRBV6-2/TRBV6-3,14,CASSLPNSRAGQFF
TRBJ1-3,TRBV7-9,15,CASSLRSQTGNTIYF
NA,TRBV11-2,14,CASRLQASSYEQYF
TRBJ2-3,TRBV5-1,14,CASSFSGGPDTQYF
TRBJ2-4,TRBV12-3/TRBV12-4,13,CASRGLTKNIQYF
TRBJ2-3,TRBV3-1,15,CASSQVRLYTDTQYF
TRBJ1-4,TRBV29-1,13,CSVEDGWDRGLFF
TRBJ1-5,TRBV20-1,10,CSAGDQPQHF